Listed here is a single T cell receptor (beta chain). The data were taken from a study of OX40 agonist ivuxolimab in advanced cancers. Trimming stripped 3 bases from V and 9 bases from J, with 19 bases between. The germline V gene has CDR1 SGHTS and CDR2 YDEGEE. The CDR3 extends over 16 amino acids. Sequencing was performed with immunoSEQ multiplex PCR; in TCRdb, only in-frame clones are kept and a portion is missing. This sample yields roughly 89,000 clones, of which 80% to 90% are seen a single time; approximately 7.4% belongs to the top ten. Peripheral blood came from all dose cohorts at three timepoints.

The material sequenced was CD4+ or CD8+ T cells sorted from blood, taken in a trial of the OX40 agonist ivuxolimab. This rearrangement joins TRBV5-8 to TRBJ1-6, with D tentatively TRBD1 (5 bases). The sequence was obtained from an adult with an advanced solid tumor such as melanoma, head and neck, liver or kidney cancer. CDR3 in amino acids: CASSSDPGGGGSPLHF. In DNA form, the CDR3 reads TGTGCCAGCAGCTCGGACCCCGGGGGTGGGGGTTCACCCCTCCACTTT.